This is a list of T cell receptor beta chains from one sample in a study of graft-versus-host responses after intestinal transplantation. Antigen specificity for these receptors is unknown. Sequencing used immunoSEQ multiplex PCR; TCRdb keeps in-frame clones, though not all of them. The table has some 110,000 clones, just over 90% seen once; the top ten hold 0.2% to 0.25%. Material: unstimulated CD4+ T cells sorted from spleen or lymph node cells, obtained before transplant. All receptors derive from a human donor who was the organ donor for an intestinal transplant. Both conserved end residues are part of each CDR3. A D gene is named only where the DNA matches it firmly. The listing skips clone size in some rows; elsewhere it reads once, few, many or a size class.

clone size	D gene	J gene	V gene	CDR3 protein	CDR3 DNA
-	-	TRBJ1-3	TRBV5-1	CASRPGDGNTIYF	TGCGCCAGTCGCCCAGGTGACGGAAACACCATATATTTT
-	TRBD1	TRBJ2-7	TRBV6-6	CASATGTGGPLYEQYF	TGTGCCAGCGCCACCGGGACAGGGGGCCCTCTATACGAGCAGTACTTC
-	-	TRBJ1-6	TRBV2	CAGQNNSPLHF	TGTGCTGGACAGAATAATTCACCCCTCCACTTT
-	-	TRBJ1-6	TRBV19	CASSLGSSYNSPLHF	TGTGCCAGTAGCTTGGGGAGCTCCTATAATTCACCCCTCCACTTT
-	-	TRBJ2-2	TRBV6-5	CASQFRGLGTGELFF	TGTGCCAGCCAGTTCCGCGGTTTAGGCACCGGGGAGCTGTTTTTT
-	-	TRBJ2-5	TRBV27	CASRNYAKETQYF	TGTGCCAGCAGAAATTACGCCAAAGAGACCCAGTACTTC
once	-	TRBJ2-3	TRBV9	CASSVVAVGADTQYF	TGTGCCAGCAGCGTAGTAGCGGTAGGGGCAGATACGCAGTATTTT
once	TRBD1	TRBJ1-5	TRBV14	CASRQRTTGDFLNQPQHF	TGTGCCAGCAGGCAGCGGACTACAGGGGATTTTCTCAATCAGCCCCAGCATTTT
-	-	TRBJ2-1	TRBV5-1	CASSNYGGGLYNEQFF	TGCGCCAGCTCCAACTATGGCGGCGGACTGTACAATGAGCAGTTCTTC
-	TRBD2	TRBJ2-3	TRBV10-3	CAISRTSGRYTDTQYF	TGTGCCATCAGTAGGACTAGCGGGAGGTACACAGATACGCAGTATTTT
-	TRBD2	TRBJ2-3	TRBV6-5	CASRRTSESDTQYF	TGTGCCAGCAGACGGACTAGTGAATCAGATACGCAGTATTTT
-	-	TRBJ1-3	TRBV28	CASRDSGISSGNTIYF	TGTGCCAGCAGGGATTCAGGGATTAGCTCTGGAAACACCATATATTTT
-	-	TRBJ2-4	TRBV5-1	CASSLEGNIQYF	TGCGCCAGCAGCTTGGAGGGAAACATTCAGTACTTC
-	-	TRBJ1-5	TRBV4-1	CASSPLLAGSNQPQHF	TGCGCCAGCAGCCCCCTCCTGGCAGGGAGCAATCAGCCCCAGCATTTT
-	-	TRBJ2-3	TRBV30	CAWSVRRGRGRPDTQYF	TGTGCCTGGAGTGTACGTAGGGGGAGGGGGCGACCAGATACGCAGTATTTT
few	-	TRBJ2-1	TRBV12-5	CASGQTLSIPGNEQFF	TGTGCTAGTGGGCAGACTCTTAGCATTCCGGGCAATGAGCAGTTCTTC
-	TRBD1	TRBJ2-7	TRBV2	CASSGDRGTYEQYF	TGTGCCAGCAGTGGGGACAGGGGCACCTACGAGCAGTACTTC
once	TRBD2	TRBJ2-5	TRBV25-1	CASKRLAVQETQYF	TGTGCCAGCAAACGACTAGCGGTCCAAGAGACCCAGTACTTC
-	TRBD2	TRBJ2-1	TRBV7-7	CASSVGLAGDNEQFF	TGTGCTAGCAGCGTGGGACTAGCGGGAGACAATGAGCAGTTCTTC
-	TRBD1	TRBJ2-3	TRBV5-1	CASSPGTGGSDTQYF	TGCGCCAGCAGTCCCGGGACAGGGGGATCAGATACGCAGTATTTT
-	-	TRBJ1-5	TRBV9	CASSVASPERGPVVVEQPQHF	TGTGCCAGCAGCGTCGCCTCACCCGAGAGGGGCCCGGTTGTCGTGGAACAGCCCCAGCATTTT
-	-	TRBJ1-1	TRBV19	CASSFLGHNTEAFF	TGTGCCAGTAGTTTTTTAGGACACAACACTGAAGCTTTCTTT
-	TRBD2	TRBJ2-1	TRBV6-1	CASSERESYNEQFF	TGTGCCAGCAGTGAGCGGGAGAGTTACAATGAGCAGTTCTTC
-	-	TRBJ2-5	TRBV5-4	CASSLWTETQYF	TGTGCCAGCAGCTTGTGGACAGAGACCCAGTACTTC
-	TRBD1	TRBJ2-2	TRBV11-2	CASSFTRDRANTGELFF	TGTGCCAGCAGCTTCACCCGGGACAGGGCGAACACCGGGGAGCTGTTTTTT
-	-	TRBJ2-3	TRBV27	CASSLGGLTDTQYF	TGTGCCAGCAGTTTAGGGGGGCTCACAGATACGCAGTATTTT
-	TRBD2	TRBJ2-7	TRBV29-1	CSAGGGTSAEQYF	TGCAGCGCCGGAGGCGGGACTAGTGCCGAGCAGTACTTC
-	-	TRBJ2-3	TRBV18	CASEGDTRTDTQYF	TGTGCCAGCGAAGGGGACACTCGAACAGATACGCAGTATTTT
-	TRBD1	TRBJ2-7	TRBV4-1	CASSPRDRPYEQYF	TGCGCCAGCAGCCCCCGGGACAGACCCTACGAGCAGTACTTC
-	-	TRBJ2-7	TRBV29-1	CSVAESSYEQYF	TGCAGCGTTGCTGAGAGCTCCTACGAGCAGTACTTC
-	TRBD1	TRBJ1-2	TRBV2	CASSPGQLYGYTF	TGTGCCAGCAGTCCGGGACAGCTCTATGGCTACACCTTC
-	TRBD1	TRBJ1-2	TRBV5-1	CASNTGQGLYGYTF	TGCGCCAGCAATACTGGACAGGGCCTCTATGGCTACACCTTC
-	TRBD1	TRBJ1-1	TRBV29-1	CSALDRVKNTEAFF	TGCAGCGCCCTGGACAGGGTAAAGAACACTGAAGCTTTCTTT
-	-	TRBJ1-6	TRBV6-5	CASTPAGKGNSPLHF	TGTGCCAGCACTCCGGCGGGGAAGGGTAATTCACCCCTCCACTTT
-	TRBD1	TRBJ2-2	TRBV7-2	CASSWTGDTGELFF	TGTGCCAGCAGCTGGACAGGCGACACCGGGGAGCTGTTTTTT
-	-	TRBJ1-1	TRBV19	CASSIGPANTEAFF	TGTGCCAGTAGTATCGGGCCGGCGAACACTGAAGCTTTCTTT
-	TRBD1	TRBJ2-7	TRBV28	CASSLRDRFPYEQYF	TGTGCCAGCAGTCTCCGGGACAGGTTTCCCTACGAGCAGTACTTC
-	TRBD2	TRBJ2-5	TRBV5-1	CASSLAASGSGETQYF	TGCGCCAGCAGCTTGGCGGCTAGCGGGTCTGGGGAGACCCAGTACTTC
-	-	TRBJ1-2	TRBV29-1	CSVSQGSYGYTF	TGCAGCGTCTCACAGGGCAGCTATGGCTACACCTTC
-	TRBD2	TRBJ2-1	TRBV2	CASSEREGLNNEQFF	TGTGCCAGCAGTGAGCGGGAGGGCCTCAACAATGAGCAGTTCTTC
-	-	TRBJ1-4	TRBV5-5	CASSLTGSEKLFF	TGTGCCAGCAGCTTGACAGGGTCCGAAAAACTGTTTTTT
-	-	TRBJ1-2	TRBV30	CAWSVPPSIGYTF	TGTGCCTGGAGTGTCCCCCCTAGTATAGGCTACACCTTC
once	-	TRBJ2-1	TRBV6-6	CASSFKTPYNEQFF	TGTGCCAGCAGTTTTAAGACACCTTACAATGAGCAGTTCTTC
-	-	TRBJ1-5	TRBV30	CAWSVALEFSNQPQHF	TGTGCCTGGAGTGTAGCTCTGGAATTTAGCAATCAGCCCCAGCATTTT
-	-	TRBJ1-2	TRBV30	CAWSWGTSGGYTF	TGTGCCTGGAGCTGGGGGACATCAGGGGGCTACACCTTC
-	-	TRBJ2-7	TRBV5-1	CASSLDFSEQYF	TGCGCCAGCAGCTTGGATTTCAGCGAGCAGTACTTC
-	TRBD1	TRBJ2-2	TRBV7-2	CASSFSDRLTGELFF	TGTGCCAGCAGCTTTTCGGACAGGCTCACCGGGGAGCTGTTTTTT
-	-	TRBJ2-3	TRBV19	CASSVMTSTDTQYF	TGTGCCAGTAGTGTGATGACTAGCACAGATACGCAGTATTTT
-	-	TRBJ1-1	TRBV5-1	CASSLGQERPEAFF	TGCGCCAGCAGCTTGGGACAGGAGCGGCCTGAAGCTTTCTTT
few	-	TRBJ1-1	TRBV11-2	CASSFTANTEAFF	TGTGCCAGCAGCTTCACAGCGAACACTGAAGCTTTCTTT
-	TRBD2	TRBJ2-5	TRBV19	CASSIPSGSRVTQYF	TGTGCCAGTAGTATTCCTAGCGGGAGTCGGGTGACCCAGTACTTC
-	-	TRBJ1-1	TRBV23-1	CASSSNGTFHPNTEAFF	TGCGCCAGCAGTTCAAACGGGACCTTTCATCCTAACACTGAAGCTTTCTTT
-	TRBD2	TRBJ2-4	TRBV4-2	CASSGGLAGDKNIQYF	TGTGCCAGCAGCGGCGGACTAGCGGGAGACAAAAACATTCAGTACTTC
-	TRBD1	TRBJ1-4	TRBV19	CASRPGQTNEKLFF	TGTGCCAGTAGGCCGGGACAGACTAATGAAAAACTGTTTTTT
-	-	TRBJ1-5	TRBV6-6	CASSYNRGNQPQHF	TGTGCCAGCAGCTACAATCGGGGCAATCAGCCCCAGCATTTT